This TCR beta chain stems from a study of identical twins. The junction had 4 bases not matched to a gene; V was cut back by 2 bases and J by 4 bases. There are 14 residues in the CDR3. Looked up from germline, CDR1 is MNHEY and CDR2 is SVGAGI. Study-wide results and caveats: The study based its conclusions on cross-sectional statistical analysis and did not follow the same donors. Out-of-frame TCR alpha sharing in monozygotic twins exceeded recombination model predictions.

As to this clonotype: Its target is unknown.

Unique molecular identifiers were present on the cDNA, and a universal primer site came from template switching. TCRdb redid the calling of the 5' RACE reads with MiXCR, one entry per CDR3 protein. The sample has 500,000 to 700,000 distinct CDR3 sequences; under 8.5% are singletons. This same sample was also part of a study on yellow fever vaccine responses in identical twins.

Sequencing was carried out using PBMCs. The receptor comes from a woman between 18 and 29 years old in good health. The chain is built from TRBV6-5 and TRBJ1-2, with TRBD1 matching over 7 bases. The CDR3 DNA reads as TGTGCCAGCAGTTACGGCCCAGGGGGCTATGGCTACACCTTC. Translation: CASSYGPGGYGYTF.